This T cell receptor beta chain was obtained from a study of blood T cell repertoires in COVID-19. Turning to the study itself: Spain, Italy and the United States supplied samples that represented acute and convalescent COVID-19.

Data came from immunoSEQ multiplex PCR; TCRdb stores just in-frame clones and leaves some out. Of 70,000 to 100,000 clones detected, about 70% appear once; the ten largest clones hold around 25%. Germline CDR1 is LGHDT and CDR2 is YNNKEL (reference sequence). The V segment lost 1 base and the J segment 4 bases; nucleotides outside the gene matches: 7. The CDR3 runs 17 residues. This clonotype originated in a woman aged 55-69 years in a cohort sampled during active or convalescent COVID-19. The specimen was peripheral blood. The chain employs TRBV3-1 (or the pseudogene TRBV3-2) and TRBJ2-5; 12 positions match TRBD2. CDR3 amino acids: CASSQGVLAGGSETQYF. The CDR3 DNA reads TGTGCCAGCAGCCAAGGGGTACTAGCGGGGGGATCAGAGACCCAGTACTTC.